This T cell receptor (beta chain) was identified during a study of T cell changes during pregnancy in multiple sclerosis. This table comes from immunoSEQ multiplex PCR, and its TCRdb copy is limited to in-frame clones, with some not included. The table records over 60,000 clones, approximately 96% of them present only once. CDR3 length equals 14 residues. V lost 4 bases to trimming and J lost 1 base, with 10 bases between them. The germline CDR1 and CDR2 sequences are MRHNA and SNTAGT. This clonotype originated in a female donor with multiple sclerosis, enrolled in a pregnancy study. Sample: CD8+ T cells from peripheral blood mononuclear cells, taken after pregnancy. This chain uses TRBV6-4 with TRBJ1-1; D unresolved. CDR3 bases: TGTGCCAGCAGTGTGTCCCCTACGAACACTGAAGCTTTCTTT. It specifies CASSVSPTNTEAFF.